This T cell receptor beta chain was identified in a study of OX40 agonist ivuxolimab in advanced cancers. Concerning the study at large: Ivuxolimab, which targeted the costimulatory receptor OX40 (CD134), was an agonistic, fully human IgG2 monoclonal antibody. Intravenous ivuxolimab was administered to patients every 2 weeks at six dose levels: 0.01, 0.1, 0.3, 1.5, 3 and 10 mg/kg. Among the roughly 52 dose-escalation patients, around 20 had hepatocellular carcinoma, 15 melanoma, 9 renal cell carcinoma and 9 head and neck cancer. In the dose-escalation cohort, around four fifths of patients were male, and the mean age was approximately 60 years with a range of roughly 20 to 80. Prior anti-PD-1, anti-PD-L1 or anti-CTLA-4 therapy was permitted, and checkpoint inhibitors had been received by roughly two fifths of dose-escalation patients. Partial responses were achieved by three dose-escalation patients, of whom one had hepatocellular carcinoma and two had cutaneous melanoma. Peripheral TCRbeta sequencing was intended to test whether TCR sequence diversity was altered and clonal T-cell expansion was caused by ivuxolimab. The paper reports the monotherapy dose-escalation portion (N of about 47 patients) of the phase I ivuxolimab trial. Study-wide conclusions, independent of this receptor: Low levels of normalized T-cell clonal expansion were also seen in some patients who did not respond. At doses of 0.1 to 3.0 mg/kg, clonal expansion of both CD4+ and CD8+ T cells in blood was seen between baseline and week 6. Partial responders in the 0.1-3.0 mg/kg groups had among the lowest normalized peripheral clonal expansion, especially among CD8+ T cells. Which antigens the clonally expanded peripheral T cells were specific for was not determined. After ivuxolimab, more expanded clones were found on average in CD8+ T cells than in CD4+ T cells.

The trial excluded patients who had a history of autoimmune disease or were on systemic immunosuppression. Peripheral blood for TCR sequencing was collected from all dose cohorts at baseline, on cycle 4 day 1, and on cycle 7 day 1. Samples came from an open-label, multicenter, first-in-human phase I dose-escalation trial of ivuxolimab. Adults with locally advanced or metastatic head and neck squamous cell, hepatocellular, melanoma or renal cell carcinoma were enrolled in the trial. CD4+ and CD8+ T cells were sorted separately from peripheral blood before TCR sequencing. From the cysteine up to the phenylalanine, the CDR3 has a length of 16 residues. The only DNA kept is the CDR3, 48 bases in frame from the first base. Here V drops 6 bases and J drops 4 bases, and the junction holds 8 bases not matched to any gene. Sequences SGHAT (CDR1) and FQNNGV (CDR2) are obtained from the germline V gene. As for this clone: Its antigen is unknown. No base qualities exist here, and no much larger clone lies one base off it.

Genomic DNA was extracted from sorted cells for sequencing of the TCRbeta CDR3 region. The immunoSEQ Assay was used to sequence the TCRbeta CDR3 regions. The clones in this table, taken by TCRdb from immuneACCESS, are in-frame only. Not every clone is retained; where verified, under half of the shortfall comes from an unresolved V gene, and the cause of the rest is unknown. The sample has some 40,000 clones on record, roughly 81% of them singletons. Clones ranked in the top ten supply 15% to 20% of the sample. This clonotype originated in an adult with an advanced solid tumor such as melanoma, head and neck, liver or kidney cancer. Sequencing was performed on CD4+ or CD8+ T cells sorted from blood, taken in a trial of the OX40 agonist ivuxolimab. This sequence uses TRBV11-2 and TRBJ2-1, with 11 central nucleotides matching TRBD2. This receptor has the CDR3 CASSQIAGGLYNEQFF. The sequenced DNA: TGTGCCAGCAGTCAAATAGCGGGGGGGCTATACAATGAGCAGTTCTTC.